This is a list of T cell receptor beta chains from one sample in a study of blood T cell repertoires in COVID-19. Libraries were prepared by immunoSEQ multiplex PCR; TCRdb keeps only in-frame clonotypes and omits some of them. The sample carries about 130,000 clones, about 80% recorded once. The specimen was peripheral blood. These receptors all come from a woman between 50 and 59 years old with acute or convalescent COVID-19. Both conserved end residues are part of each CDR3. The size field is filled for only some rows; it gives once, few, many or a size class.

abundance	v_gene	j_gene	CDR3aa
NA	TRBV28	TRBJ2-6	CASSLGGPGANVLTF
NA	TRBV4-1	TRBJ2-7	CASSQEAEQYF
NA	TRBV18	TRBJ1-1	CASSPTGVNTEAFF
NA	TRBV4-1	TRBJ2-2	CASSPLGTGVSGELFF
NA	TRBV4-1	TRBJ2-7	CASSPPGYEQYF
few	TRBV19	TRBJ1-1	CASSIVRGTSTTEAFF
NA	TRBV29-1	TRBJ1-2	CSVVLQGMSYTF
NA	TRBV3-1/TRBV3-2	TRBJ2-1	CASSLTELYDEQFF
once	TRBV5-4	TRBJ1-2	CASSSNGVYGYTF
few	TRBV29-1	TRBJ1-1	CSVEGQGTTEAFF
NA	TRBV4-1	TRBJ1-1	CASSQVEGVNTEAFF
NA	TRBV19	TRBJ1-1	CASSMLAGRGNTEAFF
NA	TRBV28	TRBJ1-5	CASRGTGAQPQHF
few	TRBV4-1	TRBJ2-3	CASSQVEGASDTQYF
NA	TRBV10-3	TRBJ1-2	CAISEPGRNYGYTF
once	TRBV2	TRBJ1-3	CASSDPGISGNTIYF
NA	TRBV3-1/TRBV3-2	TRBJ1-6	CASSQRTGNSPLHF
NA	TRBV3-1/TRBV3-2	TRBJ2-7	CASSQDRAREQYF
NA	TRBV6-5	TRBJ1-2	CASSYSGGKYGYTF
NA	TRBV2	TRBJ2-1	CASLRDRGYEQFF
NA	TRBV4-2	TRBJ1-2	CASSQDRGQNYGYTF
NA	TRBV4-1	TRBJ1-2	CASSPTPTGSNNYGYTF
NA	TRBV9	TRBJ1-4	CASSGTGGSGKLFF
NA	TRBV5-6	TRBJ1-2	CASSHTGTGSFYGYTF
NA	TRBV15	TRBJ1-5	CATSRDKTGLPQHF
NA	TRBV5-1	TRBJ1-1	CASSFDTSGGFF
NA	TRBV11-2	TRBJ2-3	CASSFSVTGYTDTQYF
NA	TRBV15	TRBJ1-1	CATSDPTGGRMNTEAFF